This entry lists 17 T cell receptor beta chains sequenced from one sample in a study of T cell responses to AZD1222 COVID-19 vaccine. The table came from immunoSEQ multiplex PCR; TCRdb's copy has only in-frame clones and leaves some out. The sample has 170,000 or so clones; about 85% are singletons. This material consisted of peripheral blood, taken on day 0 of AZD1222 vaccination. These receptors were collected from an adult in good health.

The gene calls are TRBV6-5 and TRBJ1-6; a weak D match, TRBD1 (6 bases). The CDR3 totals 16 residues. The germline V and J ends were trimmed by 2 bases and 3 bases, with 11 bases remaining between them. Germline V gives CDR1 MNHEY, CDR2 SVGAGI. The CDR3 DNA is TGTGCCAGCAGTTACGGACAGCTAATCTATAATTCACCCCTCCACTTT. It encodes CASSYGQLIYNSPLHF.

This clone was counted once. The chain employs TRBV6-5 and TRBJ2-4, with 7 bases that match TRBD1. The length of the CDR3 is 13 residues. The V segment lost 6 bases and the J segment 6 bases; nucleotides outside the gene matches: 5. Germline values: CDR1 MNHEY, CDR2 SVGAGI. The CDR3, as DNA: TGTGCCAGCAGGACAGGGATGGGAAACATTCAGTACTTC. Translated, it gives CASRTGMGNIQYF.

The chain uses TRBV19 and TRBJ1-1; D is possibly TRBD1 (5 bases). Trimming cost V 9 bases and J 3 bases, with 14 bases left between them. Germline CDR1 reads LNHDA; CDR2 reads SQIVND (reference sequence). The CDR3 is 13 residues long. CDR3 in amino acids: CASADSPDTEAFF. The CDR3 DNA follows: TGTGCCAGCGCTGACAGTCCAGACACTGAAGCTTTCTTT.

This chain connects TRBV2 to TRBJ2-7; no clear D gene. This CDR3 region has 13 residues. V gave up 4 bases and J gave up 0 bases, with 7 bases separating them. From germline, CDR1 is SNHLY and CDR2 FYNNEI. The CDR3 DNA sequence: TGTGCCAGCAGTGGGTCAAGCTCCTACGAGCAGTACTTC. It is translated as CASSGSSSYEQYF.

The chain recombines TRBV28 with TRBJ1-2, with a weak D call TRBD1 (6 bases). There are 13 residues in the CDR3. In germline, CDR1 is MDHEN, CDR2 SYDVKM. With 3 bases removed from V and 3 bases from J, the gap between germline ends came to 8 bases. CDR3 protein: CASSFNRDYGYTF. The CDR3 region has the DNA TGTGCCAGCAGTTTTAACAGGGACTATGGCTACACCTTC.

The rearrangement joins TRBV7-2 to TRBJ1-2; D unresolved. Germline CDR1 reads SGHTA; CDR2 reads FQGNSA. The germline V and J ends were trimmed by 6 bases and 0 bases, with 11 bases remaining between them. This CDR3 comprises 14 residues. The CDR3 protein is CASSRGPANYGYTF. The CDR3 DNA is TGTGCCAGCAGTCGAGGGCCTGCTAACTATGGCTACACCTTC.

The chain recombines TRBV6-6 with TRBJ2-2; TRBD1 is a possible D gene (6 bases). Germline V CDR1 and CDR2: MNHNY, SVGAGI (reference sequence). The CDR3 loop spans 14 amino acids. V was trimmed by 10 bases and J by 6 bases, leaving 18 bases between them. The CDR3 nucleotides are TGTGCCACCCGGGACACAGGAAGGGCCGGGGAGCTGTTTTTT. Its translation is CATRDTGRAGELFF.

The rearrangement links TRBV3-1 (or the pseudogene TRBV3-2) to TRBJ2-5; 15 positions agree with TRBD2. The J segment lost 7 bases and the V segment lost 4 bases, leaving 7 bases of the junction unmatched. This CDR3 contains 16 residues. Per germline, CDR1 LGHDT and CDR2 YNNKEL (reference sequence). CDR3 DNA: TGTGCCAGCAGCCTAGGACTAGCGGGAGGGCCGGGGACCCAGTACTTC. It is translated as CASSLGLAGGPGTQYF.

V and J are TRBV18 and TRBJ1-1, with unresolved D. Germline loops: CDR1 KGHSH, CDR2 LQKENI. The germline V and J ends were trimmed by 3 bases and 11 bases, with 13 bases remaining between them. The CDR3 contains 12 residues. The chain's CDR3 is CASSPDLYGAFF. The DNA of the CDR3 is TGTGCCAGCTCACCGGACCTCTACGGGGCTTTCTTT.

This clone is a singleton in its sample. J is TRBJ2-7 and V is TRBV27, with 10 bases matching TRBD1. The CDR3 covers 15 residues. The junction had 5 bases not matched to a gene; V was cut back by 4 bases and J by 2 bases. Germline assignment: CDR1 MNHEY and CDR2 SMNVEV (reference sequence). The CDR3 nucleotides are TGTGCCAGCAGTTCCCACGACAGGGGGCCCTACGAGCAGTACTTC. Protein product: CASSSHDRGPYEQYF.

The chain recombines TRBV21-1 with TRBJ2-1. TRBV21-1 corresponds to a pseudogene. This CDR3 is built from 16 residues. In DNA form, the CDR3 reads TGTGCCAGCAGCATCCCCCGGAGACAGCGGTACAATGAGCAGTTCTTC. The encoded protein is CASSIPRRQRYNEQFF.

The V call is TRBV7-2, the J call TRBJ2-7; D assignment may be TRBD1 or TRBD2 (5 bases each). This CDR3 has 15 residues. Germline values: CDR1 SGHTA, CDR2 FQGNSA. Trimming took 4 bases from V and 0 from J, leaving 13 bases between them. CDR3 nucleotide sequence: TGTGCCAGCAGCTGGGACGGGCACACCTCCTACGAGCAGTACTTC. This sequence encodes CASSWDGHTSYEQYF.

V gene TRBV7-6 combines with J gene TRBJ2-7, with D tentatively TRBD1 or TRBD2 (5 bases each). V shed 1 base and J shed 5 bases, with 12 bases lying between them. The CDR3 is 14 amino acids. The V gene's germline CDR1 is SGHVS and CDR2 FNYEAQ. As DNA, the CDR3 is TGTGCCAGCAGCTTAGAGGTTGAGGGGAACGAGCAGTACTTC. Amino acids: CASSLEVEGNEQYF.

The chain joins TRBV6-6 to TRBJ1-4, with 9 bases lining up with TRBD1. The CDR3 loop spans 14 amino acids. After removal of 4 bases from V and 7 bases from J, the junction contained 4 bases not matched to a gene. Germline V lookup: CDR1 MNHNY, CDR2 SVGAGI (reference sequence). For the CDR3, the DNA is TGTGCCAGCAGTTCCCAGACAGGGGGTGAAAAACTGTTTTTT. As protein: CASSSQTGGEKLFF.

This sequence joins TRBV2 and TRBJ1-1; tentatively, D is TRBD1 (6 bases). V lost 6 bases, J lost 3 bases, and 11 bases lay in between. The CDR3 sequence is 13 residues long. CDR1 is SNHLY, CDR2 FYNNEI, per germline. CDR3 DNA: TGTGCCAGCAGCAAACAGGGATACACTGAAGCTTTCTTT. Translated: CASSKQGYTEAFF.

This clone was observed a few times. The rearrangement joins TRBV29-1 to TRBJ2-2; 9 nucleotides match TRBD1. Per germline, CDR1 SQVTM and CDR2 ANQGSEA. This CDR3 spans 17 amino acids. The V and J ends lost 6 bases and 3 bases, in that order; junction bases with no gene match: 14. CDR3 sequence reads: CSVGLGQGGGYTGELFF. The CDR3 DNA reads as TGCAGCGTGGGATTGGGACAGGGAGGAGGTTACACCGGGGAGCTGTTTTTT.

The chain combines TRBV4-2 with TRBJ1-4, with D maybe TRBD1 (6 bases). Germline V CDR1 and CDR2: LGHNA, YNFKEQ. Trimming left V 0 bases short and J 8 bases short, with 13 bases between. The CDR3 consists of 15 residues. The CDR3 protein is CASSQDGSGGEKLFF. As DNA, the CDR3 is TGTGCCAGCAGCCAAGACGGCTCCGGGGGCGAAAAACTGTTTTTT.